These 16 T cell receptor beta chains were sequenced from one sample in a study of CD8+CD57+ T cells in acquired aplastic anemia. TCR beta VDJ and CDR3 profiles were obtained from a genomic DNA template. One entry per CDR3 protein, called by TCRdb with MiXCR from the reads. The sample records hundreds of thousands of distinct CDR3 sequences, 55% to 75% being singletons. The material sequenced was sorted CD4+, CD8+, or CD8+CD57+ T cells (not recorded which) from PBMCs. The origin of the receptors is a human donor in good health, serving as a control.

In this sample, this clonotype turned up many times. V usage is TRBV28 and J usage is TRBJ1-1; TRBD1 is a possible D gene (5 bases). This CDR3 is built from 12 residues. Trimming left V 9 bases short and J 4 bases short, with 12 bases between. Germline V gene lookup returns CDR1 MDHEN and CDR2 SYDVKM. The CDR3 spells CASRDGGTEAFF. CDR3 DNA: TGTGCCAGTCGAGACGGGGGCACTGAAGCTTTCTTT.

The chain has TRBV7-2 and TRBJ1-5, with 7 positions matching TRBD1. The length of the CDR3 is 15 residues. Per germline, CDR1 SGHTA and CDR2 FQGNSA. V shed 4 bases and J 16 bases; nucleotides not matched to a gene: 19. Here the CDR3 reads CASSSPTGNQPQHHF. The DNA for the CDR3 is TGTGCCAGCAGCTCTCCGACAGGGAATCAGCCCCAGCATCATTTT.

On this clonotype itself: The missing conserved phenylalanine or tryptophan at the end of this CDR3 makes a read error likely. The limits of the CDR3 on the DNA are not certain, so only TCRdb's listed CDR3 is given. The chain couples TRBV7-2 to TRBJ1-1; the D call in the table, TRBD1, was not verified against the DNA. Germline CDR1 SGHTA, CDR2 FQGNSA. The CDR3 totals 14 residues, both ends included. The CDR3 is CASSLPGTETAASY.

This clonotype showed up just once. The chain links TRBV20-1 to TRBJ2-1, with D unclear. From germline, CDR1 is DFQATT and CDR2 SNEGSKA (reference sequence). The germline V and J ends were trimmed by 3 bases and 4 bases, with 16 bases remaining between them. This CDR3 comprises 15 residues. In DNA form, the CDR3 reads TGCAGTGCTAGCGGGCGCAGGACCTCTTACAATGAGCAGTTCTTC. Protein product: CSASGRRTSYNEQFF.

The sample holds a few counts of this clonotype. Just one base apart from a much larger clone, this may be a read error. This CDR3 fails to terminate in the conserved phenylalanine or tryptophan, so it likely reflects a read error. The genes are TRBV2 and TRBJ1-2, with 8 bases aligning to TRBD1. J gave up 8 bases and V 5 bases, and 10 bases lay outside the gene matches. The CDR3 has 14 amino acids. CDR1 is SNHLY and CDR2 is FYNNEI in the germline V gene. CDR3 residues: CASSSRGQVAGYTL. The CDR3 bases are TGTGCCAGCAGTTCTCGGGGACAGGTCGCAGGCTACACCTTA.

This clonotype appeared a single time. The chain links TRBV20-1 to TRBJ1-6; no reliable D call. The CDR3 is 13 amino acids. Germline CDR1 DFQATT, CDR2 SNEGSKA (reference sequence). The germline V and J ends were trimmed by 7 bases and 10 bases, with 17 bases remaining between them. The CDR3 DNA reads as TGCAGTGTTAGTCAAGGGAGCGAGTCACCCCTCCACTTT. Amino acid sequence: CSVSQGSESPLHF.

This chain links TRBV11-1 with TRBJ1-2; the D is unclear. There are 16 residues in the CDR3. Trimming cost V 4 bases and J 5 bases, with 20 bases left between them. Germline values: CDR1 SGHAT, CDR2 FQDESV (reference sequence). CDR3 DNA: TGTGCCAGCAGCTGTGGAGTTGGTTTTAGGCATTATGGCTACACCTTC. It encodes CASSCGVGFRHYGYTF.

The chain has TRBV7-2 and TRBJ2-3; the D is unclear. V shed 10 bases and J shed 6 bases, with 11 bases lying between them. The CDR3 loop spans 11 amino acids. Germline-derived CDR1 and CDR2 are SGHTA and FQGNSA. CDR3 nucleotide sequence: TGTGCCACCGGCCTAGGGGATACGCAGTATTTT. Translated, it gives CATGLGDTQYF.

About this clonotype: One end of the junction does not line up with germline, which may come from a read error. The J gene is TRBJ1-3, the V gene TRBV5-1, with D perhaps matching TRBD1 (6 bases). Per the germline V gene, CDR1 is SGHRS and CDR2 is YFSETQ. This CDR3 is built from 14 residues. The chain's CDR3 is CASSSQGATNTIYF. The DNA for the CDR3 is TGTGCCAGCAGCTCACAGGGCGCCACAAACACCATATATTTT.

This clonotype appeared many times. The chain joins TRBV19 to TRBJ1-5, with 8 bases aligning to TRBD1. The CDR3 runs 13 residues. Trimming removed 3 bases from V and 6 bases from J; junction bases left unmatched: 1. Germline CDR1 and CDR2: LNHDA and SQIVND (reference sequence). CDR3 coding DNA: TGTGCCAGTAGTATCCAGGGGGCTCAGCCCCAGCATTTT. Its protein is CASSIQGAQPQHF.

Concerning this clonotype: A junction end diverges from the germline sequence, so it may reflect a read error. The V gene is TRBV24-1, the J gene TRBJ1-5; D is uncertain. This CDR3 is 15 amino acids long. Germline CDR1 and CDR2: KGHDR and SFDVKD. This chain's CDR3 is CASSYFPYSNQPQHF. CDR3 bases: TGTGCCAGCAGTTACTTTCCGTATAGCAATCAGCCCCAGCATTTT.

This clonotype was detected a few times. The junction differs from germline at one of its ends, possibly a read error. The CDR3 loop reads CAWIHQGSPPHF. CDR3 nucleotide sequence: TGTGCCTGGATCCACCAGGGTTCACCCCCCCACTTT. The rearrangement joins TRBV30 to TRBJ1-6; D possibly corresponds to TRBD1 (5 bases). The germline V gene has CDR1 GTSNPN and CDR2 SVGIG (reference sequence). The CDR3 loop spans 12 amino acids. The full variable domain, its missing parts supplied by reference TRBV30 and TRBJ1-6, is SQTIHQWPATLVQPVGSPLSLECTVEGTSNPNLYWYRQAAGRGLQLLFYSVGIGQISSEVPQNLSASRPQDRQFILSSKKLLLSDSGFYLCAWIHQGSPPHFGNGTRLTVT.

This clonotype was detected a few times. The rearrangement uses TRBV3-1 and TRBJ1-1; D may be TRBD1 (6 bases). V shed 8 bases and J shed 0 bases, with 13 bases lying between them. The CDR3 length is 14 residues. The V gene's germline CDR1 is LGHDT and CDR2 YNNKEL (reference sequence). CDR3: CASQTRGLNTEAFF. As DNA, the CDR3 is TGTGCCAGCCAGACTAGGGGGTTGAACACTGAAGCTTTCTTT.

This clonotype was counted a single time. The rearrangement uses TRBV12-3 or TRBV12-4 and TRBJ1-2; a possible D gene is TRBD1 (5 bases). The CDR3 consists of 13 residues. Trimming shortened V by 7 bases and J by 6 bases, and 15 bases separated the two germline ends. The CDR3 spells CASTARADNGYTF. The CDR3 DNA reads as TGTGCCAGCACTGCCAGGGCGGACAATGGCTACACCTTC.

This clonotype was found many times. The chain recombines TRBV25-1 with TRBJ2-7; 9 positions match TRBD1. Germline values: CDR1 MGHDK, CDR2 SYGVNS. This CDR3 comprises 14 residues. J was trimmed by 5 bases and V by 1 base; bases with no gene match: 3. The CDR3 sequence: CASSESGTGHEQYF. As DNA, the CDR3 is TGTGCCAGCAGTGAATCCGGGACAGGGCACGAGCAGTACTTC.

The genes are TRBV14 and TRBJ1-2; 7 bases align to TRBD1. Per the germline V gene, CDR1 is SGHDN and CDR2 is FVKESK. This CDR3 spans 13 amino acids. V was pared by 2 bases and J by 8 bases, with 5 bases of the junction left unmatched. The CDR3 DNA is TGTGCCAGCAGCCAACAAGGGGGCTACGGCTACACCTTC. This codes for CASSQQGGYGYTF.